A single sample gave rise to the 8 T cell receptor beta chains below, sequenced in a study of CD8 T cells in Susac syndrome. Reverse transcription used about 0.45 to 1 ug RNA and random hexamers. TCRdb reprocessed the immunoSEQ multiplex PCR reads with MiXCR, giving one entry per CDR3 protein. The table has approximately 160,000 distinct CDR3 sequences, roughly 94% seen once; the top ten hold around 0.08%. The sequenced sample was CD4+ T cells from PBMCs. These receptors came from a human donor in good health.

The rearrangement uses TRBV12-3 or TRBV12-4 and TRBJ2-7; no definite D call. The CDR3 consists of 13 residues. The ends were cut back, 7 bases at V and 2 bases at J, with 12 bases in the middle. The DNA of the CDR3 is TGTGCCAGCACCTTGGGCCAGGCCTACGAGCAGTACTTC. As protein: CASTLGQAYEQYF.

This chain connects TRBV20-1 to TRBJ2-5; 11 bases are shared with TRBD2. This CDR3 spans 15 amino acids. CDR1 DFQATT and CDR2 SNEGSKA come from the germline V gene (reference sequence). V was pared by 2 bases and J by 3 bases, with 5 bases of the junction left unmatched. CDR3 residues: CSARTSGLAEETQYF. The CDR3 DNA is TGCAGTGCTAGAACCTCGGGACTAGCGGAAGAGACCCAGTACTTC.

This chain connects TRBV5-1 to TRBJ1-2; D gene uncertain. This CDR3 has 14 amino acids. Trimming pared 0 bases from V and 2 bases from J, leaving 8 bases between. Germline V gene data show CDR1 as SGHRS and CDR2 as YFSETQ. CDR3 residues: CASSLEAINYGYTF. As DNA, the CDR3 is TGCGCCAGCAGCTTGGAAGCCATCAACTATGGCTACACCTTC.

This CDR3 is CASSPWTGGNYEQYF. For the CDR3, the DNA is TGTGCCAGCAGTCCGTGGACAGGGGGCAACTACGAGCAGTACTTC. This chain links TRBV28 with TRBJ2-7; TRBD1 matches at 11 bases. With V trimmed by 5 bases and J by 3 bases, 6 bases remained unmatched. Germline CDR1 and CDR2: MDHEN and SYDVKM. This CDR3 has 15 amino acids.

The V and J genes are TRBV29-1 and TRBJ2-3, with TRBD2 matching 11 bases. V lost 1 base to trimming and J lost 6 bases; unmatched junction nucleotides: 3. This CDR3 is built from 14 residues. Germline values: CDR1 SQVTM, CDR2 ANQGSEA. This CDR3 is CSVEGSSGGDTQYF. DNA of the CDR3: TGCAGCGTTGAAGGGTCTAGCGGGGGGGATACGCAGTATTTT.

The rearrangement joins TRBV10-1 to TRBJ2-5, with TRBD1 identical over 7 bases. With 0 bases clipped from V and 4 bases from J, the junction kept 8 bases outside the gene matches. Germline CDR1 reads WNHNN; CDR2 reads SYGVQD (reference sequence). The CDR3 is 16 amino acids. The chain's CDR3 is CASSESGNRGPETQYF. The DNA for the CDR3 is TGCGCCAGCAGTGAGTCGGGGAACAGGGGCCCAGAGACCCAGTACTTC.

The V gene is TRBV9, the J gene TRBJ2-3; the D gene is possibly TRBD2 (6 bases). Germline-derived CDR1 and CDR2 are SGDLS and YYNGEE. CDR3 length: 15 amino acids. V was shortened by 4 bases and J by 6 bases, with 18 bases between the two germline ends. CDR3 sequence (DNA): TGTGCCAGCAGCCCGGGGGACGGTTACTGGGATACGCAGTATTTT. Protein product: CASSPGDGYWDTQYF. Full variable domain (outside the CDR3, taken from reference TRBV9 and TRBJ2-3): DSGVTQTPKHLITATGQRVTLRCSPRSGDLSVYWYQQSLDQGLQFLIQYYNGEERAKGNILERFSAQQFPDLHSELNLSSLELGDSALYFCASSPGDGYWDTQYFGPGTRLTVL.

The rearrangement uses TRBV2 and TRBJ2-7; no clear D. V gave up 8 bases and J gave up 0 bases, with 14 bases separating them. CDR3 size: 14 residues. From germline, CDR1 is SNHLY and CDR2 FYNNEI. CDR3 nucleotides: TGTGCCAGCGAAGGGCAGGAGAGCTCCTACGAGCAGTACTTC. Protein: CASEGQESSYEQYF.